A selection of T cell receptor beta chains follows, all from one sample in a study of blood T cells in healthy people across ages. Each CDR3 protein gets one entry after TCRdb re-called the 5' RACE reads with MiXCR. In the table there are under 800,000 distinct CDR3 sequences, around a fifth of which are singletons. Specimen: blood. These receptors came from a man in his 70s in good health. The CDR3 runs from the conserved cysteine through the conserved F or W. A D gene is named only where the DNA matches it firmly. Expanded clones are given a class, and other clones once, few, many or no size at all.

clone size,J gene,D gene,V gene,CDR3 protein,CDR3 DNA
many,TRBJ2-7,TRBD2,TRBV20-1,CSARDLRRSGRSNEQYF,TGCAGTGCTAGAGATCTCCGGCGTAGCGGGAGATCCAACGAGCAGTACTTC
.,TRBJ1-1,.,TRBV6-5,CASSGVNTEAFF,TGTGCCAGCAGTGGAGTGAACACTGAAGCTTTCTTT
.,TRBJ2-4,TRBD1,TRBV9,CASSAMTGGSDIQYF,TGTGCCAGCAGCGCAATGACAGGGGGGTCAGACATTCAGTACTTC
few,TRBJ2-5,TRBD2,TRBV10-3,CAIRGLAGGQETQYF,TGTGCCATCAGGGGACTAGCGGGAGGACAAGAGACCCAGTACTTC
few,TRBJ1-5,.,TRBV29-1,CSVQEGYSNQPQHF,TGCAGCGTCCAGGAGGGGTATAGCAATCAGCCCCAGCATTTT
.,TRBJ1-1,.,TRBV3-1,CASSPHGARENTEAFF,TGTGCCAGCAGCCCCCATGGTGCACGGGAGAACACTGAAGCTTTCTTT
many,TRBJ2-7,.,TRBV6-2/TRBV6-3,CASTKSSYEQYF,TGTGCCAGCACCAAATCCTCGTACGAGCAGTACTTC
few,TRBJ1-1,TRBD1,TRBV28,CASNPGQGFTEAFF,TGTGCTAGCAATCCGGGACAGGGGTTCACTGAAGCTTTCTTT
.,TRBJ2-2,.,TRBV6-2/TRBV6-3,CASTPQGGPTGELFF,TGTGCCAGCACTCCACAAGGCGGACCCACCGGGGAGCTGTTTTTT
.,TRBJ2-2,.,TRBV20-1,CSAPRARERRELFF,TGCAGTGCACCCCGGGCCCGAGAAAGACGGGAGCTGTTTTTT
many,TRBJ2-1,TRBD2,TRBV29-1,CSASGNHNEQFF,TGCAGCGCTAGCGGGAACCACAATGAGCAGTTCTTC
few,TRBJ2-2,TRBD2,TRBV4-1,CASSQNVGTSDGELFF,TGCGCCAGCAGCCAGAATGTCGGGACTAGTGACGGGGAGCTGTTTTTT
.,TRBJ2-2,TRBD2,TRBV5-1,CASSHGRPGELFF,TGCGCCAGCAGCCACGGGAGGCCCGGGGAGCTGTTTTTT
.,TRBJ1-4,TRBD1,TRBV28,CASSPPTGANEKLFF,TGTGCCAGCAGTCCCCCGACAGGGGCGAATGAAAAACTGTTTTTT
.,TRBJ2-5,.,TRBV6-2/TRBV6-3,CASSYSLQQETQYF,TGTGCCAGCAGTTACTCGTTACAGCAAGAGACCCAGTACTTC
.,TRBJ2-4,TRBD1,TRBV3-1,CASSHGDRGQAKNIQYF,TGTGCCAGCAGCCACGGGGACAGGGGTCAAGCCAAAAACATTCAGTACTTC
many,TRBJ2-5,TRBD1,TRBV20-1,CSARELQGAGETQYF,TGCAGTGCTAGAGAGCTACAGGGGGCCGGGGAGACCCAGTACTTC
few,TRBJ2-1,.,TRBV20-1,CSARVSSSIPEQFF,TGCAGTGCTAGAGTTTCTAGCTCGATCCCTGAGCAGTTCTTC
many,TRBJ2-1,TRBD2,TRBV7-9,CASNRMVGRASNEQFF,TGTGCCAGCAACAGGATGGTCGGGAGGGCCTCCAATGAGCAGTTCTTC
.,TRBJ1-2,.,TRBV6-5,CASSLGFDYGYTF,TGTGCCAGCAGTTTAGGGTTCGACTATGGCTACACCTTC
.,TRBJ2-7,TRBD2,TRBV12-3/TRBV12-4,CASSFESGTYYEQYF,TGTGCCAGCAGTTTTGAGAGCGGGACCTACTACGAGCAGTACTTC
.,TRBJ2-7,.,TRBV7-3,CASSAKDGYEQYF,TGTGCCAGCAGCGCCAAGGACGGCTACGAGCAGTACTTC